The 15 T cell receptor beta chains below come from one sample, sequenced in a study of T cell changes during pregnancy in multiple sclerosis. This table comes from immunoSEQ multiplex PCR, and its TCRdb copy is limited to in-frame clones, with some not included. The table records about 79,000 clones, over 85% of them present only once. The specimen was peripheral blood, collected in the second trimester of pregnancy. Receptors originate from a female donor in good health, enrolled as a control in a pregnancy study.

The CDR3 loop reads CASSLGREVRAFF. The CDR3 coding sequence is TGTGCCAGCAGCTTAGGAAGGGAGGTGAGGGCTTTCTTT. V gene TRBV7-2 combines with J gene TRBJ1-1; D unclear. CDR3 length: 13 amino acids. Germline lookup yields CDR1 SGHTA and CDR2 FQGNSA. Trimming stripped 1 base from V and 11 bases from J, with 14 bases between.

The CDR3 spells CASSSTGSLNYGYTF. In DNA form, the CDR3 reads TGTGCCAGCAGCTCGACAGGGTCCCTTAACTATGGCTACACCTTC. The V call is TRBV7-2, the J call TRBJ1-2; TRBD1 matches at 7 bases. With 4 bases clipped from V and 1 base from J, the junction kept 6 bases outside the gene matches. The germline V gene has CDR1 SGHTA and CDR2 FQGNSA. The CDR3 is 15 amino acids.

This clone appeared a single time. This chain connects TRBV29-1 to TRBJ2-7, with D possibly matching TRBD2 (5 bases). Trimming cost V 6 bases and J 3 bases, with 9 bases left between them. Germline values: CDR1 SQVTM, CDR2 ANQGSEA. CDR3 size: 11 residues. The CDR3 DNA sequence: TGCAGCGTGGTACTAGACTACGAGCAGTACTTC. Translation: CSVVLDYEQYF.

The V and J genes are TRBV7-2 and TRBJ1-1; maybe TRBD1 (5 bases). From germline, CDR1 is SGHTA and CDR2 FQGNSA. CDR3 length equals 12 residues. V lost 7 bases and J 7 bases, leaving 13 bases between the germline ends. CDR3 region: CASTPTRVEAFF. The CDR3 nucleotides are TGTGCCAGCACCCCGACCAGGGTTGAAGCTTTCTTT.

The chain is built from TRBV18 and TRBJ2-7; 10 nucleotides align to TRBD1. Losses at the gene ends were 5 bases for V and 1 base for J; bases not matched to a gene: 14. The CDR3 has 18 amino acids. Germline V CDR1 and CDR2: KGHSH, LQKENI. The CDR3 nucleotides are TGTGCCAGCTCATCCTCGGGACAGGGGCTCGGTTATTCCTACGAGCAGTACTTC. Its protein is CASSSSGQGLGYSYEQYF.

This chain connects TRBV5-8 to TRBJ2-1; no firm D call. The CDR3 contains 15 residues. Per the germline V gene, CDR1 is SGHTS and CDR2 is YDEGEE. Deletions cut 4 bases from V and 0 bases from J, with 11 bases between. DNA for the CDR3: TGTGCCAGCAGCCCTACCGGGTACTCCTACAATGAGCAGTTCTTC. Translating gives CASSPTGYSYNEQFF.

The genes are TRBV7-2 and TRBJ2-7; D may be TRBD1 (6 bases). Trimming pared 4 bases from V and 2 bases from J, leaving 9 bases between. Germline V gives CDR1 SGHTA, CDR2 FQGNSA. This CDR3 region has 13 residues. The CDR3: CASSYYRAYEQYF. The CDR3 bases are TGTGCCAGCAGCTACTACAGGGCCTACGAGCAGTACTTC.

This sequence joins TRBV4-1 and TRBJ2-7, with D possibly being TRBD1 (6 bases). V shed 1 base and J shed 0 bases, with 16 bases lying between them. Germline V gene lookup returns CDR1 MGHRA and CDR2 YSYEKL. The length of the CDR3 is 17 residues. The CDR3: CASSQAKGEGVSYEQYF. CDR3 nucleotide sequence: TGCGCCAGCAGCCAAGCCAAGGGTGAGGGGGTCTCCTACGAGCAGTACTTC.

CDR3 in DNA: TGTGCCAGCAGCGTAGCTGGGCGGGGAGGCACAGATACGCAGTATTTT. It codes for CASSVAGRGGTDTQYF. The rearrangement uses TRBV9 and TRBJ2-3, with a tentative D call TRBD2 (6 bases). Germline V CDR1 and CDR2: SGDLS, YYNGEE. V gave up 0 bases and J gave up 1 base, with 12 bases separating them. CDR3 size: 16 residues.

The sample holds a few counts of this clone. This chain uses TRBV30 with TRBJ1-1; D unresolved. In germline, CDR1 is GTSNPN, CDR2 SVGIG (reference sequence). With 3 bases removed from V and 1 base from J, the gap between germline ends came to 12 bases. The CDR3 totals 14 residues. Here the CDR3 DNA reads TGTGCCTGGAGCCAGGTAGGAGGGAACACTGAAGCTTTCTTT. Protein sequence: CAWSQVGGNTEAFF.

This clone came up once. The rearrangement joins TRBV11-1 to TRBJ1-4; D remains unclear. Trimming stripped 3 bases from V and 0 bases from J, with 5 bases between. The CDR3 spans 14 residues. The V gene's germline CDR1 is SGHAT and CDR2 FQDESV (reference sequence). In DNA form, the CDR3 reads TGTGCCAGCAGCTTCAGTGCAACTAATGAAAAACTGTTTTTT. This gives the protein CASSFSATNEKLFF.

The rearrangement uses TRBV5-1 and TRBJ2-3, with 16 nucleotides matching TRBD2. The CDR3 sequence is 17 residues long. The J segment lost 5 bases and the V segment lost 5 bases, leaving 8 bases of the junction unmatched. Germline V CDR1 and CDR2: SGHRS, YFSETQ. In DNA form, the CDR3 reads TGCGCCAGCAGATCCGGGACTAGCGGGGGGGCCATAGATACGCAGTATTTT. As protein: CASRSGTSGGAIDTQYF.

This chain uses TRBV7-6 with TRBJ2-7; tentatively, D is TRBD2 (6 bases). Germline CDR1 reads SGHVS; CDR2 reads FNYEAQ. The CDR3 extends over 17 amino acids. Trimming took 2 bases from V and 4 from J, leaving 21 bases between them. This CDR3 reads CASSLKRGGSPSYEQYF. In DNA, the CDR3 is TGTGCCAGCAGCTTAAAGAGGGGAGGATCTCCCTCATACGAGCAGTACTTC.

The rearrangement uses TRBV27 and TRBJ1-1; D is unresolved. The CDR3 contains 15 residues. Germline V gives CDR1 MNHEY, CDR2 SMNVEV (reference sequence). Trimming stripped 2 bases from V and 1 base from J, with 11 bases between. CDR3 bases: TGTGCCAGCAGTTTAGATCCCGGCGGGAACACTGAAGCTTTCTTT. Protein product: CASSLDPGGNTEAFF.

This clone was detected only once. V and J are TRBV29-1 and TRBJ1-2; possibly TRBD1 for D (5 bases). Germline V gives CDR1 SQVTM, CDR2 ANQGSEA. Trimming removed 3 bases at V and 8 bases at J, with 10 bases between. The length of the CDR3 is 11 residues. The CDR3 DNA follows: TGCAGCGTTGAGGAGGGGTTCGGCTACACCTTC. It encodes CSVEEGFGYTF.